This T cell receptor (beta chain) was obtained from a study of cytomegalovirus exposure and HLA in healthy donors. Turning to the study itself: Among the roughly 400 genotyped donors, 70% to 90% were placed in the Caucasian-associated ancestry cluster. Study-wide points: Most subjects had HLA-A and HLA-B alleles reportedly predicted accurately by TCR beta sequences. Listed as cytomegalovirus-associated were around 160 TCR beta chains. Sequencing likely generated an artifact that appeared as a cluster of highly shared sequence variants.

This PCR relied on a set of 60 Vbeta primers and 13 Jbeta primers. Generated by immunoSEQ multiplex PCR, the TCRdb table keeps only in-frame clones and is missing some. Of around 190,000 clones in the sample, 65% to 85% were seen once. By share, this clone counts as medium-sized. Its target is not known. This CDR3 spans 18 amino acids. Germline assignment: CDR1 SGHNT and CDR2 YYREEE (reference sequence). The trim removed 4 bases at V and 6 bases at J, leaving 14 bases unmatched. The chain is built from TRBV5-4 and TRBJ1-3, with 12 bases lining up with TRBD1. Sequenced: PBMCs. This clonotype was obtained from a man aged 40-49 years in good health and CMV-seropositive. The CDR3 bases are TGTGCCAGCAGCCCGCACCGGGACAGGGGGCGCCGGGAAAACACCATATATTTT. Amino acid sequence: CASSPHRDRGRRENTIYF.